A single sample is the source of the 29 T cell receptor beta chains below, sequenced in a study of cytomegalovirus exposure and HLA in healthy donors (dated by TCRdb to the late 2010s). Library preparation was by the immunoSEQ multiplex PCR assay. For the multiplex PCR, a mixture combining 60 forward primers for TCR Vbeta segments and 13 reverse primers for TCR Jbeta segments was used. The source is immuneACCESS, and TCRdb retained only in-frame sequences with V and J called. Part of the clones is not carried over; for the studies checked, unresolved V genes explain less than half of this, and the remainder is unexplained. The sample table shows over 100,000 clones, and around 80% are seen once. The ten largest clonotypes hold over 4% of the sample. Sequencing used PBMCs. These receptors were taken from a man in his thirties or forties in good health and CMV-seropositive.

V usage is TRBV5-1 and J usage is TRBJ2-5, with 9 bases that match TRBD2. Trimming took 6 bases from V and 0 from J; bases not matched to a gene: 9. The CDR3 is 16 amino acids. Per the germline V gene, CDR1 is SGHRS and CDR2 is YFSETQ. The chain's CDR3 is CASMTKGTSHQETQYF. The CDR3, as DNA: TGCGCCAGCATGACGAAAGGGACTAGCCACCAAGAGACCCAGTACTTC.

The CDR3 DNA reads as TGTGCCGGTAGTCCTCGACAGGGGGTTTATGGCTACACCTTC. This translates into CAGSPRQGVYGYTF. V is TRBV30 and J is TRBJ1-2; 9 nucleotides align to TRBD1. Per the germline V gene, CDR1 is GTSNPN and CDR2 is SVGIG (reference sequence). The CDR3 loop spans 14 amino acids. V lost 8 bases to trimming and J lost 5 bases; unmatched junction nucleotides: 12.

Here the CDR3 reads CASSDRSGGQPQHF. In nucleotides, the CDR3 is TGTGCCAGCAGCGACAGGAGCGGGGGTCAGCCCCAGCATTTT. The rearrangement links TRBV9 to TRBJ1-5, with D possibly matching TRBD1 (5 bases). The CDR3 extends over 14 amino acids. Per germline, CDR1 SGDLS and CDR2 YYNGEE. The V and J ends lost 3 bases and 6 bases respectively, with 13 bases between them.

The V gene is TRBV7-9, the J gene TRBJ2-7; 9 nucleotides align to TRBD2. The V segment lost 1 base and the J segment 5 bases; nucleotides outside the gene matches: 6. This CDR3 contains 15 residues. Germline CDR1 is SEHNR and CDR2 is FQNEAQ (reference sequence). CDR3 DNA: TGTGCCAGCAGCTTAGATCTGGGCGGGGGGGACGAGCAGTACTTC. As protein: CASSLDLGGGDEQYF.

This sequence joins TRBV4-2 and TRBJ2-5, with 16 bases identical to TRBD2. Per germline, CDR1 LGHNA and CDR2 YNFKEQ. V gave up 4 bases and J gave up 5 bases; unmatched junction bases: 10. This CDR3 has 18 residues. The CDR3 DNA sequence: TGTGCCAGCAGCCGCGAAGGGACTAGCGGGGGGGCAGTGGAGACCCAGTACTTC. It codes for CASSREGTSGGAVETQYF.

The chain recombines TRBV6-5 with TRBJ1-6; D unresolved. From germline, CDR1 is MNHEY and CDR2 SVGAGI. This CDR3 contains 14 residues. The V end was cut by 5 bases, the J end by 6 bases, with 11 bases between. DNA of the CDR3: TGTGCCAGCAGTCCTCCGGGAGTTAATTCACCCCTCCACTTT. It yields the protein CASSPPGVNSPLHF.

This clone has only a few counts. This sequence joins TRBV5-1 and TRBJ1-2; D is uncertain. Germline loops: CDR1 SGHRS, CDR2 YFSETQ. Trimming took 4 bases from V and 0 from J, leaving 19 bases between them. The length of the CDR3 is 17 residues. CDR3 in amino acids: CASSLRTGGDSNYGYTF. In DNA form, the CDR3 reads TGCGCCAGCAGCCTGCGCACCGGTGGAGACTCTAACTATGGCTACACCTTC.

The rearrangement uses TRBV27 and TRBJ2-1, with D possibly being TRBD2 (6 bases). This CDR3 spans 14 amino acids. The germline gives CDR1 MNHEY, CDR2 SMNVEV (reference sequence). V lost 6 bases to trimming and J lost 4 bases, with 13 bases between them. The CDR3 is CASRAGSLYNEQFF. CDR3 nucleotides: TGTGCCAGCAGGGCCGGGAGCTTATACAATGAGCAGTTCTTC.

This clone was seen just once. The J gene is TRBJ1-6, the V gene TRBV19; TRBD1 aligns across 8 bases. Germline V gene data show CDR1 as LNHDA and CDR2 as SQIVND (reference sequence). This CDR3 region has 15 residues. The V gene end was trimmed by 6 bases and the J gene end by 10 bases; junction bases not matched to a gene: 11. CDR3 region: CASRPVGQGYSPLHF. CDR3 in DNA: TGTGCCAGTAGACCCGTCGGACAGGGTTACTCACCCCTCCACTTT.

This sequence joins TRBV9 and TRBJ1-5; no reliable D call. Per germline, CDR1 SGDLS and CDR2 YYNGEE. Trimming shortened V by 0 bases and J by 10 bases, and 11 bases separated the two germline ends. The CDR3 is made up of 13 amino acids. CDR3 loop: CASSVGEDTPQHF. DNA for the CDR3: TGTGCCAGCAGCGTAGGAGAAGACACTCCCCAGCATTTT.

CDR3 region: CASSLARATDTQYF. CDR3 in DNA: TGTGCCAGCAGCTTGGCCAGGGCAACAGATACGCAGTATTTT. The V gene is TRBV5-4, the J gene TRBJ2-3; D possibly corresponds to TRBD1 (5 bases). CDR3 length: 14 residues. Trimming took 0 bases from V and 3 from J, leaving 8 bases between them. Germline V gives CDR1 SGHNT, CDR2 YYREEE (reference sequence). Together with reference TRBV5-4 and TRBJ2-3, the CDR3 gives the full variable domain: ETGVTQSPTHLIKTRGQQVTLRCSSQSGHNTVSWYQQALGQGPQFIFQYYREEENGRGNFPPRFSGLQFPNYSSELNVNALELDDSALYLCASSLARATDTQYFGPGTRLTVL.

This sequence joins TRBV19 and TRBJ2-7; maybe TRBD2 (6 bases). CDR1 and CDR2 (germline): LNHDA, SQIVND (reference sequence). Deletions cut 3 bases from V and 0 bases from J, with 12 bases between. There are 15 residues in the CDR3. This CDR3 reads CASSILSGSSYEQYF. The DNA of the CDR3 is TGTGCCAGTAGTATTTTAAGCGGGTCCTCCTACGAGCAGTACTTC.

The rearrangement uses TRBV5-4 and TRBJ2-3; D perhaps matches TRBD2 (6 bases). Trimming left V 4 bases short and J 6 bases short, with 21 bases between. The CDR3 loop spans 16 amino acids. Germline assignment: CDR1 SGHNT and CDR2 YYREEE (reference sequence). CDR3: CASSPSGAGGKDTQYF. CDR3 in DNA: TGTGCCAGCAGCCCGAGCGGAGCGGGCGGGAAGGATACGCAGTATTTT.

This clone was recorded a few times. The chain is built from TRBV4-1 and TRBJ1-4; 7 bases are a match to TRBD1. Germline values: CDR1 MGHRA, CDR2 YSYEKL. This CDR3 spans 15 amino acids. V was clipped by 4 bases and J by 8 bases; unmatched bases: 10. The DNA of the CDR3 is TGCGCCAGCAGCCGCCCACAGGGGAGAGGGGAAAAACTGTTTTTT. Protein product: CASSRPQGRGEKLFF.

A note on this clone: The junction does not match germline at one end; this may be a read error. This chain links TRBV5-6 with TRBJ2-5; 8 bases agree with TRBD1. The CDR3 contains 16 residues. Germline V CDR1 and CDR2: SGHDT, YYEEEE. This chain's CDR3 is CASSLLDRAPGETQHF. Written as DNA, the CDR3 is TGTGCCAGCAGCTTGTTGGACAGGGCCCCGGGGGAGACCCAGCACTTC.

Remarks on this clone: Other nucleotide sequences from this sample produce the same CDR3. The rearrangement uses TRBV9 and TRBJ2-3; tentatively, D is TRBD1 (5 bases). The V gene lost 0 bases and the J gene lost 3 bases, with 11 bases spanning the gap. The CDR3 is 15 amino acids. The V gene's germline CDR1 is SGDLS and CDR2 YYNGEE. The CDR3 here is CASSVEQGRTDTQYF. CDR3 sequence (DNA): TGTGCCAGCAGCGTAGAGCAGGGAAGGACAGATACGCAGTATTTT.

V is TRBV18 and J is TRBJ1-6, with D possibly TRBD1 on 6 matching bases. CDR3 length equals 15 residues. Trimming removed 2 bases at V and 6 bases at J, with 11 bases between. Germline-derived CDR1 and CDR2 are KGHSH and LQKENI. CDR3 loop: CASSPGNRVNSPLHF. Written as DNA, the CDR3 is TGTGCCAGCTCACCAGGAAACAGGGTTAATTCACCCCTCCACTTT.

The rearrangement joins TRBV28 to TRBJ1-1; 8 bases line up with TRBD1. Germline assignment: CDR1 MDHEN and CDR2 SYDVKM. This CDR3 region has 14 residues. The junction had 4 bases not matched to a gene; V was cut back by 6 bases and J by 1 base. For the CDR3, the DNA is TGTGCCAGCAGGCCCGGGACAGGGAACACTGAAGCTTTCTTT. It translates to CASRPGTGNTEAFF. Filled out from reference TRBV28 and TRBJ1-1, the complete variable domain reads DVKVTQSSRYLVKRTGEKVFLECVQDMDHENMFWYRQDPGLGLRLIYFSYDVKMKEKGDIPEGYSVSREKKERFSLILESASTNQTSMYLCASRPGTGNTEAFFGQGTRLTVV.

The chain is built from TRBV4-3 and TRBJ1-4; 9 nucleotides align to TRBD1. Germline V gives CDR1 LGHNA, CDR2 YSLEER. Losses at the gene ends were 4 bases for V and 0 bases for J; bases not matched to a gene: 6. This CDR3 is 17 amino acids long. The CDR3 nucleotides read TGCGCCAGCAGCCGGGACAGGGTTAGGGCAACTAATGAAAAACTGTTTTTT. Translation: CASSRDRVRATNEKLFF.

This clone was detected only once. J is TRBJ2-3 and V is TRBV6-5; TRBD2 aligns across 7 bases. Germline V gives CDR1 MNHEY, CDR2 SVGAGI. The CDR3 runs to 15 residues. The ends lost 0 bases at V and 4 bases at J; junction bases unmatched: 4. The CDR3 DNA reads TGTGCCAGCAGTTACTCCCCGGGGGGACCAGATACGCAGTATTTT. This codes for CASSYSPGGPDTQYF.

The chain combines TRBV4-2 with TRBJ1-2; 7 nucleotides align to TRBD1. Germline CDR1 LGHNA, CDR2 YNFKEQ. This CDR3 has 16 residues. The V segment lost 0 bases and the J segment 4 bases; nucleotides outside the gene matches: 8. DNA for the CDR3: TGTGCCAGCAGCCAAGAAGAAGCGACAGGGACCTATGGCTACACCTTC. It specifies CASSQEEATGTYGYTF.

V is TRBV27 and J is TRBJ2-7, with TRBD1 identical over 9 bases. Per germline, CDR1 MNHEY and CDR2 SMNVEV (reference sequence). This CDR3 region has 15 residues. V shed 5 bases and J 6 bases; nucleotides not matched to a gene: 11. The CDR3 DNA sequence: TGTGCCAGCAGTACCACCGGGACAGGGTCTATCGAGCAGTACTTC. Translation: CASSTTGTGSIEQYF.

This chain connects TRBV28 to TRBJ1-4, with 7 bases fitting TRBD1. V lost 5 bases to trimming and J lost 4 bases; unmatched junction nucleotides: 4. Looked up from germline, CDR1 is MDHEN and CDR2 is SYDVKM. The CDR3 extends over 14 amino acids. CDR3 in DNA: TGTGCCAGCAGTAAGCAGGGGGTTAATGAAAAACTGTTTTTT. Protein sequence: CASSKQGVNEKLFF.

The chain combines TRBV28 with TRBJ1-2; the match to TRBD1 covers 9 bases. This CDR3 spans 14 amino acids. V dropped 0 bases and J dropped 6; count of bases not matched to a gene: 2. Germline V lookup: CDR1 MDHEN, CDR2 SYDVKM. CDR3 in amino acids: CASSLWGQGHGYTF. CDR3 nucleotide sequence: TGTGCCAGCAGTTTATGGGGACAGGGTCATGGCTACACCTTC.

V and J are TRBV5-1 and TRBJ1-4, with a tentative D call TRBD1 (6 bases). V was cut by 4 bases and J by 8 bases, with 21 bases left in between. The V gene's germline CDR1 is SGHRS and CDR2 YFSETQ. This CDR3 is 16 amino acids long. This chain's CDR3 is CASSKDSGRTAEKLFF. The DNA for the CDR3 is TGCGCCAGCAGCAAGGACAGCGGACGAACCGCCGAAAAACTGTTTTTT.

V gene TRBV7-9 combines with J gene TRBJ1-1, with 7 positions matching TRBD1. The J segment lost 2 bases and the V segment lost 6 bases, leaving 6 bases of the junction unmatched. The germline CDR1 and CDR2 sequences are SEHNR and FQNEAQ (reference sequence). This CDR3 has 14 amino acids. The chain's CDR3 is CASRPQGTNTEAFF. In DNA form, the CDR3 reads TGTGCCAGCAGACCACAGGGGACTAACACTGAAGCTTTCTTT.

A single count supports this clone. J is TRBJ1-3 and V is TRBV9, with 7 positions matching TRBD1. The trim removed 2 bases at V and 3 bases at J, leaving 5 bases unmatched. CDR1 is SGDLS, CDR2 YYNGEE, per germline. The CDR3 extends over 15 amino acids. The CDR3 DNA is TGTGCCAGCAGCGTTAGAGGGGGCGATGGAAACACCATATATTTT. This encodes CASSVRGGDGNTIYF.

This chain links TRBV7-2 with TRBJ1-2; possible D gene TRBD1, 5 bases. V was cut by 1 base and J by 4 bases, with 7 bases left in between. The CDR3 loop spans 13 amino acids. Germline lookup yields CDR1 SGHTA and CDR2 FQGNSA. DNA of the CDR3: TGTGCCAGCAGCTTAGGAGACAGCTATGGCTACACCTTC. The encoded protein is CASSLGDSYGYTF.

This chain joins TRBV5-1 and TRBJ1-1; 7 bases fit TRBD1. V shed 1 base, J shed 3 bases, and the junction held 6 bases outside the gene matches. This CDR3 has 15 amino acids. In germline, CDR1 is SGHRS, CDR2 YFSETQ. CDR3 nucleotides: TGCGCCAGCAGCTTGACGGCAGGGGGTGACACTGAAGCTTTCTTT. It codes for CASSLTAGGDTEAFF.